These T cell receptor beta chains were read from a single sample in a study of cytomegalovirus exposure and HLA in healthy donors. Sequencing was performed with immunoSEQ multiplex PCR; in TCRdb, only in-frame clones are kept and a portion is missing. The sample lists approximately 110,000 clones; less than 85% were seen once. The specimen was PBMCs. Receptor source: a middle-aged man in good health and CMV-seropositive. The CDR3 runs from the conserved cysteine through the conserved F or W.

j_call v_call cdr3_length cdr3_aa
TRBJ2-5 TRBV28 12 CASRTVQETQYF
TRBJ1-2 TRBV7-3 14 CASRPGGGTLGYTF
TRBJ2-6 TRBV19 15 CATLGGQSGANGLTF
TRBJ2-5 TRBV9 16 CASTPSSGGAGETQYF
TRBJ2-3 TRBV27 15 CASSRGDRGTDTQYF
TRBJ1-2 TRBV30 12 CAWGTGNYGYTF
TRBJ2-7 TRBV18 14 CASSTGGGGYEQYF
TRBJ2-7 TRBV18 13 CASSPKSGYEQYF
TRBJ1-4 TRBV9 15 CASSGSTGGKEKLFF
TRBJ1-2 TRBV19 14 CASTLSGTDYGYTF
TRBJ2-1 TRBV7-2 14 CASSTRTSGTTQFF
TRBJ2-1 TRBV19 17 CASMETSGAPLDNEQFF
TRBJ2-1 TRBV7-3 15 CASSFPGQGIGEQFF
TRBJ1-1 TRBV6-5 13 CASSYRGNTEAFF
TRBJ1-4 TRBV15 16 CATSTSQGGSWEKLFF
TRBJ2-1 TRBV6-1 15 CASSEVSSGRIIQFF
TRBJ1-3 TRBV19 14 CASRGASSGNTIYF
TRBJ1-1 TRBV7-9 15 CASSLLRGWDTEAFF
TRBJ2-7 TRBV7-6 14 CASSLRDRGQEQYF
TRBJ1-5 TRBV19 15 CASTPGQSSNQPQHF
TRBJ2-7 TRBV7-8 14 CASSRRQGPYEQYF
TRBJ2-4 TRBV5-1 18 CARSSIGQPVLAKNSQYF
TRBJ1-1 TRBV6-6 12 CASSLSGTEAFF
TRBJ2-3 TRBV4-1 18 CASSPLVRGQGAADTQYF
TRBJ2-1 TRBV19 17 CASSLTSGGAPNNEQFF
TRBJ1-1 TRBV25-1 16 CASSEFSQGPNTEAFF
NA TRBV11-2 13 CASSFARFNEQYF
TRBJ2-1 TRBV5-4 15 CASSWAGQGYNEQFF
TRBJ2-5 TRBV9 14 CASSAGTAGETQYF
TRBJ2-3 TRBV7-3 16 CASSLVGRASTDTQYF
TRBJ2-5 TRBV6-6 16 CASSYWDREGSETQYF